Presented here are 5 T cell receptor beta chains from one specimen sequenced in a study of glioma-infiltrating T cells. TCR alpha and beta CDR3 regions were amplified from RNA using iRepertoire nested multiplex PCR. TCRdb reanalysed the multiplex PCR reads using MiXCR and keeps one entry per CDR3 protein. The data hold over 70,000 distinct CDR3 sequences, with about a quarter observed a single time. The sequenced material came from glioma tissue, nonneoplastic brain tissue, or PBMCs (not recorded which). These receptors were taken from a human donor with low-grade glioma or glioblastoma, undergoing nonglioma brain surgery, or in good health (not recorded which).

This clonotype was detected only a few times. Just one base apart from a much larger clone, this may be a read error. This sequence joins TRBV20-1 and TRBJ1-1; 12 bases map to TRBD1. Germline V lookup: CDR1 DFQATT, CDR2 SNEGSKA (reference sequence). CDR3 length: 17 residues. CDR3 bases: TGCAATGCTAGTCCCGGGACAGGGGGCCGACGAAGGGCTGAAGCTTTCTTT. This translates into CNASPGTGGRRRAEAFF.

Remarks on this clonotype: A much larger clone differs from this one at a single base, so this may be a read error. The final CDR3 position lacks the conserved phenylalanine or tryptophan, pointing to a likely read error. The chain links TRBV15 to TRBJ2-7; D uncertain. This CDR3 is 12 amino acids long. The germline CDR1 and CDR2 sequences are LNHNV and YYDKDF (reference sequence). CDR3 residues: CATSKGSFEQYS. DNA for the CDR3: TGTGCCACCAGCAAGGGCTCCTTCGAGCAGTACTCC.

V and J are TRBV6-1 and TRBJ1-5, with a weak D call TRBD1 (6 bases). Trimming took 5 bases from V and 0 from J, leaving 11 bases between them. Germline lookup yields CDR1 MNHNS and CDR2 SASEGT. The CDR3 contains 15 residues. CDR3 amino acids: CASSWTEYSNQPQHF. The DNA of the CDR3 is TGTGCCAGCAGTTGGACAGAGTATAGCAATCAGCCCCAGCATTTT.

This clonotype was seen ten or more times. The chain links TRBV4-2 to TRBJ1-2, with 8 nucleotides matching TRBD1. CDR1 is LGHNA, CDR2 YNFKEQ, per germline. This CDR3 has 17 amino acids. Trimming at V came to 0 bases and at J to 7 bases, leaving 13 bases not matched to a gene. CDR3 DNA: TGTGCCAGCAGCCAAGATCTCTATTCAGGGGGCGCAGGTGGCTACACCTTC. It yields the protein CASSQDLYSGGAGGYTF.

This clonotype was observed many times. The rearrangement uses TRBV20-1 and TRBJ2-1; 11 bases line up with TRBD2. Germline V gene lookup returns CDR1 DFQATT and CDR2 SNEGSKA (reference sequence). CDR3 length: 15 residues. The trim removed 5 bases at V and 1 base at J, leaving 4 bases unmatched. CDR3 DNA: TGCAGTGCTGCTAGCGGGAGGCGGTCCTACAATGAGCAGTTCTTC. It specifies CSAASGRRSYNEQFF.